Following are 2 T cell receptor beta chains from one sample sequenced in a study of shared clonotypes between healthy human individuals. This table comes from immunoSEQ multiplex PCR, and its TCRdb copy is limited to in-frame clones, with some not included. The table lists 1,400,000 or so clones, approximately 98.5% of them singletons. The sample comprised naive CD4+ T cells sorted from blood. Subset indicated: CD45RA+ positively selected. The origin of the receptors is a man in his thirties or forties in good health.

In DNA form, the CDR3 reads TGTGCCAGCAGCTTGGCCGGGACTAGCGTCCAAGAGACCCAGTACTTC. Translating gives CASSLAGTSVQETQYF. The gene calls are TRBV5-6 and TRBJ2-5; 10 bases are shared with TRBD2. The CDR3 loop spans 16 amino acids. Germline-derived CDR1 and CDR2 are SGHDT and YYEEEE. Unmatched junction bases numbered 3, after V lost 0 bases and J lost 1 base.

This clone occurred once. The V call is TRBV19, the J call TRBJ1-1, with D unclear. Trimming stripped 6 bases from V and 8 bases from J, with 13 bases between. CDR3 length: 12 amino acids. Germline CDR1 and CDR2: LNHDA and SQIVND (reference sequence). CDR3 in DNA: TGTGCCAGTAGCCAGATGGGGTGGGAAGCTTTCTTT. Translated, it gives CASSQMGWEAFF.